These 29 T cell receptor beta chains originate from one sample sequenced in a study of T cell responses to AZD1222 COVID-19 vaccine. Sequencing used immunoSEQ multiplex PCR; TCRdb keeps in-frame clones, though not all of them. The data contain under 200,000 clones, around 93% of them seen just once; the ten biggest clones take up under 5%. Sample: peripheral blood, taken on day 0 of AZD1222 vaccination. These receptors were taken from an adult in good health.

Only one count was recorded for this clone. The rearrangement links TRBV6-5 to TRBJ2-1, with TRBD2 matching over 9 bases. The V and J ends lost 4 bases and 4 bases, in that order; junction bases with no gene match: 2. Germline-derived CDR1 and CDR2 are MNHEY and SVGAGI. The length of the CDR3 is 14 residues. The CDR3 reads CASSFAGGYNEQFF. DNA for the CDR3: TGTGCCAGCAGTTTTGCGGGAGGGTACAATGAGCAGTTCTTC.

This chain uses TRBV2 with TRBJ1-5; a weak D match, TRBD1 (5 bases). V lost 4 bases, J lost 7 bases, and 8 bases lay in between. From germline, CDR1 is SNHLY and CDR2 FYNNEI. The CDR3 is made up of 12 amino acids. The CDR3 loop reads CASSGDLQPQHF. The CDR3 region has the DNA TGTGCCAGCAGTGGGGACCTCCAGCCCCAGCATTTT.

The genes are TRBV7-9 and TRBJ1-5, with D perhaps TRBD1 (5 bases). The CDR3 covers 12 residues. Germline-derived CDR1 and CDR2 are SEHNR and FQNEAQ (reference sequence). Between the trimmed V and J ends, which lost 1 base and 9 bases, there was a span of 7 bases. Here the CDR3 DNA reads TGTGCCAGCAGCTTAGAGGGACTGCCCCAGCATTTT. It encodes CASSLEGLPQHF.

This chain uses TRBV28 with TRBJ2-1; 8 bases map to TRBD2. The germline V gene has CDR1 MDHEN and CDR2 SYDVKM. Germline trimming cut 11 bases from V and 9 bases from J; bases unmatched to any gene: 15. This CDR3 is built from 14 residues. CDR3 protein: CAGQWSGRLGEQFF. CDR3 coding DNA: TGTGCCGGGCAATGGAGCGGGAGACTAGGTGAGCAGTTCTTC.

The gene calls are TRBV16 and TRBJ1-2; D unresolved. Germline V gene data show CDR1 as KGHSY and CDR2 as FQNENV. Trimming removed 0 bases from V and 0 bases from J, with 5 bases in between. The CDR3 is 14 amino acids. The CDR3 here is CASSQSNTNYGYTF. The CDR3 coding sequence is TGTGCCAGCAGCCAATCGAACACTAACTATGGCTACACCTTC.

V usage is TRBV6-5 and J usage is TRBJ2-3; no definite D call. Per the germline V gene, CDR1 is MNHEY and CDR2 is SVGAGI. The CDR3 consists of 14 residues. V was shortened by 9 bases and J by 4 bases, with 17 bases between the two germline ends. As DNA, the CDR3 is TGTGCCAGTACTAAGATTAGGGATGCAGATACGCAGTATTTT. It translates to CASTKIRDADTQYF.

This chain links TRBV5-1 with TRBJ2-1; the D is unclear. V lost 0 bases and J 7 bases, leaving 5 bases between the germline ends. Germline assignment: CDR1 SGHRS and CDR2 YFSETQ. CDR3 length: 12 amino acids. This CDR3 is CASSLGINEQFF. The CDR3 DNA is TGCGCCAGCAGCTTGGGGATTAATGAGCAGTTCTTC.

The genes are TRBV6-5 and TRBJ2-7; D perhaps matches TRBD1 (6 bases). The germline V gene has CDR1 MNHEY and CDR2 SVGAGI. Trimming cost V 8 bases and J 8 bases, with 16 bases left between them. The CDR3 sequence is 12 residues long. CDR3 loop: CASSSGGVKQYF. The CDR3 DNA reads TGTGCCAGCTCCTCTGGGGGCGTTAAGCAGTACTTC.

This chain uses TRBV6-2 or TRBV6-3 with TRBJ1-2; D gene unclear. There are 14 residues in the CDR3. Trimming left V 3 bases short and J 2 bases short, with 10 bases between. From germline, CDR1 is MNHEY and CDR2 SVGEGT. CDR3 protein: CASSYPGSNYGYTF. CDR3 nucleotide sequence: TGTGCCAGCAGTTATCCGGGTTCCAACTATGGCTACACCTTC.

This chain links TRBV6-1 with TRBJ1-1, with D hard to call. The CDR3 runs 17 residues. CDR1 is MNHNS and CDR2 is SASEGT in the germline V gene. V lost 3 bases to trimming and J lost 3 bases, with 20 bases between them. CDR3 loop: CASSEASPESWDTEAFF. CDR3 coding DNA: TGTGCCAGCAGTGAGGCCTCCCCCGAGTCGTGGGACACTGAAGCTTTCTTT.

The chain has TRBV5-1 and TRBJ2-3; unclear D gene. Trimming cost V 1 base and J 1 base, with 7 bases left between them. Germline CDR1 reads SGHRS; CDR2 reads YFSETQ. The CDR3 contains 14 residues. The CDR3 bases are TGCGCCAGCAGCTTGTCCCGGGGCACAGATACGCAGTATTTT. Protein: CASSLSRGTDTQYF.

This clone was seen only once. This chain links TRBV7-2 with TRBJ2-2, with D unclear. V was trimmed by 2 bases and J by 4 bases, leaving 11 bases between them. CDR1 is SGHTA and CDR2 is FQGNSA in the germline V gene. The CDR3 has 15 amino acids. The CDR3 is CASSLSQLGTGELFF. In nucleotides, the CDR3 is TGTGCCAGCAGCTTAAGCCAGCTGGGCACCGGGGAGCTGTTTTTT.

The rearrangement uses TRBV30 and TRBJ2-7; no clear D gene. Germline CDR1 is GTSNPN and CDR2 is SVGIG (reference sequence). V was shortened by 0 bases and J by 3 bases, with 18 bases between the two germline ends. The CDR3 is 16 residues long. Here the CDR3 reads CAWSVLRPRPYYEQYF. The DNA of the CDR3 is TGTGCCTGGAGTGTTCTTAGGCCCAGGCCATACTACGAGCAGTACTTC.

The chain has TRBV29-1 and TRBJ1-1; D is possibly TRBD1 (5 bases). Germline V CDR1 and CDR2: SQVTM, ANQGSEA. The CDR3 is 14 amino acids. Trimming shortened V by 7 bases and J by 1 base, and 16 bases separated the two germline ends. The CDR3 DNA follows: TGCAGCGCACATCCGGGACCGGCGAACACTGAAGCTTTCTTT. Translation gives CSAHPGPANTEAFF.

The chain couples TRBV5-1 to TRBJ2-3, with D perhaps TRBD2 (6 bases). This CDR3 has 14 residues. V was cut by 0 bases and J by 4 bases, with 9 bases left in between. The V gene's germline CDR1 is SGHRS and CDR2 YFSETQ. The CDR3 loop is CASSLVEGSDTQYF. CDR3 DNA sequence: TGCGCCAGCAGCTTGGTGGAGGGCTCAGATACGCAGTATTTT.

This clone was detected a few times. The V call is TRBV3-1 (or the pseudogene TRBV3-2), the J call TRBJ2-7; 11 bases match TRBD1. CDR1 and CDR2 from the germline V gene are LGHDT and YNNKEL (reference sequence). The V gene end was trimmed by 4 bases and the J gene end by 6 bases; junction bases not matched to a gene: 5. The CDR3 contains 14 residues. CDR3 DNA: TGTGCCAGCAGCCGAGGGACAGGGGGGGCCGAGCAGTACTTC. Translated: CASSRGTGGAEQYF.

This chain joins TRBV2 and TRBJ2-3, with a tentative D call TRBD2 (5 bases). Germline V gives CDR1 SNHLY, CDR2 FYNNEI. There are 14 residues in the CDR3. The ends were cut back, 7 bases at V and 1 base at J, with 12 bases in the middle. CDR3 nucleotide sequence: TGTGCCAGCATGAGCGGTACTCGCACAGATACGCAGTATTTT. It translates to CASMSGTRTDTQYF.

J is TRBJ2-1 and V is TRBV5-1; D is perhaps TRBD1 (5 bases). Germline V gene sequence: CDR1 SGHRS, CDR2 YFSETQ. Trimming pared 3 bases from V and 0 bases from J, leaving 13 bases between. The CDR3 has 16 residues. The CDR3 sequence: CASSSGQDSSYNEQFF. The CDR3 bases are TGCGCCAGCAGCTCCGGACAAGATAGCTCCTACAATGAGCAGTTCTTC.

The J gene is TRBJ2-7, the V gene TRBV18; TRBD1 is a possible D gene (6 bases). The germline V gene has CDR1 KGHSH and CDR2 LQKENI. The CDR3 consists of 15 residues. Trimming shortened V by 0 bases and J by 3 bases, and 12 bases separated the two germline ends. This CDR3 is CASSPPTGENYEQYF. The CDR3 DNA is TGTGCCAGCTCACCACCGACAGGCGAAAACTACGAGCAGTACTTC.

The chain links TRBV10-1 to TRBJ1-3, with 7 bases lining up with TRBD1. Germline trimming cut 4 bases from V and 0 bases from J; bases unmatched to any gene: 9. Germline CDR1 is WNHNN and CDR2 is SYGVQD (reference sequence). This CDR3 comprises 17 residues. CDR3 bases: TGCGCCAGCAGTGTGGGACAGAACTTGAACTCTGGAAACACCATATATTTT. Its protein product is CASSVGQNLNSGNTIYF.

The rearrangement joins TRBV19 to TRBJ2-7; D is ambiguous. Per germline, CDR1 LNHDA and CDR2 SQIVND (reference sequence). The length of the CDR3 is 15 residues. The ends were cut back, 1 base at V and 4 bases at J, with 14 bases in the middle. The CDR3 is CASSIGNSPFYEQYF. CDR3 nucleotides: TGTGCCAGTAGTATAGGTAATAGTCCTTTTTACGAGCAGTACTTC.

The chain uses TRBV6-5 and TRBJ1-4; no clear D. Deletions cut 5 bases from V and 5 bases from J, with 12 bases between. Germline V CDR1 and CDR2: MNHEY, SVGAGI. This CDR3 spans 14 amino acids. CDR3 sequence reads: CASSRGRINEKLFF. The DNA for the CDR3 is TGTGCCAGCAGTCGAGGACGGATAAATGAAAAACTGTTTTTT.

This clone was recorded only once. CDR3 nucleotide sequence: TGTGCCAGCAGCCCCTGGGCAGATCAATCTCCCCCCGGGGAGCTGTTTTTT. The encoded protein is CASSPWADQSPPGELFF. The rearrangement joins TRBV7-9 to TRBJ2-2; D not certain. The CDR3 is 17 residues long. CDR1 SEHNR and CDR2 FQNEAQ come from the germline V gene (reference sequence). The ends were cut back, 5 bases at V and 6 bases at J, with 22 bases in the middle.

This chain connects TRBV2 to TRBJ2-3; 8 bases fit TRBD1. Losses at the gene ends were 6 bases for V and 0 bases for J; bases not matched to a gene: 8. The CDR3 contains 16 residues. Per germline, CDR1 SNHLY and CDR2 FYNNEI. The CDR3 spells CASSGYTGGSTDTQYF. The CDR3 region has the DNA TGTGCCAGCAGCGGGTACACAGGGGGGAGCACAGATACGCAGTATTTT.

The gene calls are TRBV27 and TRBJ1-6; 9 positions match TRBD1. The CDR3 is 14 residues long. Germline V gene data show CDR1 as MNHEY and CDR2 as SMNVEV (reference sequence). J gave up 9 bases and V 6 bases, and 6 bases lay outside the gene matches. For the CDR3, the DNA is TGTGCCAGCAGCCCCGGGACAGGGAGTTCACCCCTCCACTTT. Translated, it gives CASSPGTGSSPLHF.

V usage is TRBV28 and J usage is TRBJ2-5, with D uncertain. Between the trimmed V and J ends, which lost 5 bases and 5 bases, there was a span of 15 bases. The V gene's germline CDR1 is MDHEN and CDR2 SYDVKM. The CDR3 runs to 14 residues. Written as DNA, the CDR3 is TGTGCCAGCAGTACCTCCCCCGGTTCGGAGACCCAGTACTTC. It codes for CASSTSPGSETQYF.

This clone has just one count. This chain joins TRBV7-3 and TRBJ2-2; 12 nucleotides agree with TRBD2. This CDR3 has 22 residues. The germline CDR1 and CDR2 sequences are SGHTA and FQGTGA. V lost 5 bases and J lost 3; bases outside the gene matches: 22. The chain's CDR3 is CASSLTQGALLAGGPDTGELFF. As DNA, the CDR3 is TGTGCCAGCAGCCTCACGCAGGGGGCCCTACTAGCGGGAGGCCCCGACACCGGGGAGCTGTTTTTT.

The chain carries TRBV7-2 and TRBJ2-5; tentatively, D is TRBD1 (5 bases). Trimming stripped 6 bases from V and 2 bases from J, with 13 bases between. CDR3 length equals 14 residues. The germline gives CDR1 SGHTA, CDR2 FQGNSA. The CDR3 DNA reads TGTGCCAGCAGACGGACACAACAACAAGAGACCCAGTACTTC. It is translated as CASRRTQQQETQYF.

The rearrangement joins TRBV28 to TRBJ1-3; no reliable D call. The V end was cut by 3 bases, the J end by 0 bases, with 9 bases between. CDR3 size: 15 residues. Germline V gene lookup returns CDR1 MDHEN and CDR2 SYDVKM. CDR3 amino acids: CASSLSRSSGNTIYF. The CDR3 DNA follows: TGTGCCAGCAGTTTGAGCAGGAGCTCTGGAAACACCATATATTTT.